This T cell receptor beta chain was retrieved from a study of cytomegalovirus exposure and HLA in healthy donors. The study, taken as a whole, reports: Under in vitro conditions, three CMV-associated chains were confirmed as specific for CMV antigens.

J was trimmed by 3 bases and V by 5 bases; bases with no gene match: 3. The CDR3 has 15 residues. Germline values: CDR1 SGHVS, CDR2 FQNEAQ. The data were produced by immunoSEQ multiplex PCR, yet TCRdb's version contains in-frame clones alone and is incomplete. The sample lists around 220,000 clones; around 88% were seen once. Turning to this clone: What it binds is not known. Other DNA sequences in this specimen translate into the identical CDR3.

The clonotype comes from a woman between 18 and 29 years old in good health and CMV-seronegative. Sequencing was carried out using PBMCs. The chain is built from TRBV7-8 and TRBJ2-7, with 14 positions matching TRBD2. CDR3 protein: CASSLGTSGSYEQYF. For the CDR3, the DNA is TGTGCCAGCAGCCTAGGGACTAGCGGGAGCTACGAGCAGTACTTC.